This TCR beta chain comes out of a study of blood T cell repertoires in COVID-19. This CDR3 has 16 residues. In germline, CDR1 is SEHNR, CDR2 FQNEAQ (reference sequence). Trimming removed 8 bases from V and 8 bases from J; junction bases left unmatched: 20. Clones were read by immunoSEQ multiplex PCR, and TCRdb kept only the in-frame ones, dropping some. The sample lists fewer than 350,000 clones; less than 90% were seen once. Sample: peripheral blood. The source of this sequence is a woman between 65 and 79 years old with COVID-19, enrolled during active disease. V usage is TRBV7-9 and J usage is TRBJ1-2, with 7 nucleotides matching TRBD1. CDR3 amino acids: CASSLSRGGEWDGYTF. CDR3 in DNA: TGTGCCAGCTCTCTATCTCGAGGGGGCGAGTGGGACGGCTACACCTTC. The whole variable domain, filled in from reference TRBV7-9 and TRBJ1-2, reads DTGVSQNPRHKITKRGQNVTFRCDPISEHNRLYWYRQTLGQGPEFLTYFQNEAQLEKSRLLSDRFSAERPKGSFSTLEIQRTEQGDSAMYLCASSLSRGGEWDGYTFGSGTRLTVV.